This T cell receptor beta chain derives from a study of Graves' ophthalmopathy and Graves' hyperthyroidism listed by TCRdb under 2018. General notes on the study: Peripheral blood was collected before any treatment was given, at the time of initial diagnosis. Following sample collection, hyperthyroidism patients were given methimazole at a starting dose of 30 mg daily, and ophthalmopathy patients were given high-dose intravenous methylprednisolone. The roughly 100 discovery patients were randomly split 7:3 into training and test sets. The study used TCR beta repertoire signatures to distinguish Graves' ophthalmopathy from Graves' hyperthyroidism and to predict progression to ophthalmopathy. In total, around 140 blood samples were TCR-sequenced: under 45 ophthalmopathy, some 72 hyperthyroidism and roughly 17 hyperthyroidism-to-ophthalmopathy patients. The independent validation cohort included 18 to 20 hyperthyroidism patients plus 17 patients who later progressed from hyperthyroidism to ophthalmopathy. In 6 or 7 hyperthyroidism patients, T-cell repertoires of thyroid tissue and blood were compared. A discovery set of 95 to 100 patients (roughly 41 ophthalmopathy, around 57 stable hyperthyroidism) was enrolled to explore V-J signatures distinguishing ophthalmopathy from hyperthyroidism.

The ophthalmopathy patients had moderately to severely active disease, with a Clinical Activity Score of 3 or higher, a NOSPECS grade of 4 or higher, and a disease duration of less than 3 months. Anyone with other autoimmune diseases, uncontrolled infections, pregnancy or lactation was excluded from the study. Diagnosis was based on clinical symptoms, serum thyroxine, TRAb, thyroid ultrasound and orbital computed tomography. Using Ficoll-Paque density gradient centrifugation, PBMCs were isolated from 9 to 10 ml of fresh peripheral blood. Total RNA was extracted with Trizol reagent and quality-checked on an Agilent 2100 Bioanalyzer. Summary of the overall study and its limitations: In cross-validation, the 13-signature model distinguished ophthalmopathy from stable hyperthyroidism with nearly 90% sensitivity and about 84% specificity, and in the test set the corresponding values were roughly 78% and 74%. Among expanded thyroid clonotypes with frequency above 0.001, most also showed up in blood, which suggests that blood repertoires may reflect the thyroid immune response. In validation, the model predicted ophthalmopathy progression with more than 55% sensitivity and about 73% specificity; fewer than 15 predicted patients were CT-confirmed with GO in a median of approximately 6.5 months. Sample size was not predetermined statistically, and investigators were not blinded to group allocation.

In its sample, this clonotype was seen many times. It lacks a known antigen. No quality values exist for individual bases; no much larger clone is one base distant. For repertoire sequencing, TCR beta CDR3 regions were amplified from RNA transcripts. The first round was an RT-PCR using HTBI primers with the Qiagen OneStep RT-PCR kit, and this first round was followed by a second-round multiplex PCR, then size selection and purification. Libraries were sequenced paired-end with 100 bp reads on an Illumina HiSeq2000. Regarding the original processing steps: SOAPnuke was used to process the reads, removing any read that contained adapters or uncalled bases, had a mean Phred below 15, or lacked an exact match to the constant primer or identifier. High-quality paired reads were merged with COPE v1.2.5. Each unique nucleotide sequence was treated as a clonotype, and MiTCR v1.1 was used to align the clonotypes to the IMGT TRB V, D and J references. The analysis was limited to V-J combinations with a frequency above 0.0001, which together covered 99% to 99.2% of repertoires. A TCR clonal expansion and chaos score per V-J combination was defined as the ratio of F50 clonal expansion to chaos observed in the TCRdist matrix. Welch's t-statistics and random forest were used to narrow the features down to 13 V-J combinations, which were then fed into a naive Bayes classifier. Thyroid-blood repertoire similarity was quantified with the Morisita-Horn index. TCRdb's own reprocessing of the public reads used fastp at Q25 and MiXCR and kept productive beta chains. CDR3 protein duplicates are merged, each entry listing the most common genes and DNA. The V and J calls and clone size are TCRdb's, not the authors'. The sample profile shows hundreds of thousands of distinct CDR3 sequences; 14% of them were found once. The ten largest account for 9.8% of the sample.

The CDR3 sequence holds 14 residues, the cysteine and phenylalanine included. The CDR3 DNA has 42 bases and is translated from base 1. Per the germline V gene, MNHNS is the CDR1 and SASEGT is the CDR2. Trimming at the junction amounts to 10 bases on V and 0 bases on J, and the germline ends lie 16 bases apart. This clonotype was sampled from a young woman with Graves' ophthalmopathy. Donor details come from another sample of the same person, matched by shared clones. The V gene is TRBV6-1 and the J gene is TRBJ2-7; the D element might be TRBD1 or TRBD2, as each aligns at 5 bases. Sequences were obtained from blood. The DNA reads as follows: TGTGCCACAGTAAACGGGGCGGGCTCCTACGAGCAGTACTTC. Its translation reads: CATVNGAGSYEQYF.